Sequencing of this TCR beta chain was carried out in a study of T cells after yellow fever vaccination. J was trimmed by 1 base and V by 7 bases; bases with no gene match: 7. This CDR3 spans 14 amino acids. The germline V gene has CDR1 SGDLS and CDR2 YYNGEE. TCRdb reanalysed the 5' RACE reads using MiXCR and keeps one entry per CDR3 protein. Among approximately 450,000 distinct CDR3 sequences listed, around 20% were seen once. This clonotype was obtained from a man in his late teens or twenties who received the YFV17D yellow fever vaccine. The J gene is TRBJ2-5, the V gene TRBV9; 7 bases are shared with TRBD1. This specimen consisted of PBMCs, obtained before the yellow fever booster vaccination. The CDR3, as DNA: TGTGCCAGCGGCAAGACAGGGACCCAAGAGACCCAGTACTTC. This gives the protein CASGKTGTQETQYF.